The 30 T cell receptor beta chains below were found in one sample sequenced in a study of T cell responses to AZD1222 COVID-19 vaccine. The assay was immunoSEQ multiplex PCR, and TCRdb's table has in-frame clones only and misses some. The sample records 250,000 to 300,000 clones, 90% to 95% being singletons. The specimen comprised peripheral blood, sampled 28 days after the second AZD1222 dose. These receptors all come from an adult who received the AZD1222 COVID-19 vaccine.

CDR3 DNA: TGTGCCAGCAGCATCGGAACAGCGGACTATGGCTACACCTTC. As protein: CASSIGTADYGYTF. V and J are TRBV7-2 and TRBJ1-2; D remains unclear. CDR3 length: 14 amino acids. CDR1 is SGHTA, CDR2 FQGNSA, per germline. Between the trimmed V and J ends, which lost 5 bases and 3 bases, there was a span of 13 bases.

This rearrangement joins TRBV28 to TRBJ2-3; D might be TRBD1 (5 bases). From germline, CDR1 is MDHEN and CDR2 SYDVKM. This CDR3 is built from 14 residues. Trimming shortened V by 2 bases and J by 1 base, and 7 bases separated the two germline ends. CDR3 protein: CASSLQGRTDTQYF. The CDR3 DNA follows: TGTGCCAGCAGTTTACAGGGTCGCACAGATACGCAGTATTTT.

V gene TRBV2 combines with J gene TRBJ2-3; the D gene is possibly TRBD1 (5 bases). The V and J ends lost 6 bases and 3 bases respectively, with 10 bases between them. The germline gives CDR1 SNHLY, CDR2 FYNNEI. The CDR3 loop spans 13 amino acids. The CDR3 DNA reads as TGTGCCAGCAGCTCCTACAGGACAGATACGCAGTATTTT. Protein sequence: CASSSYRTDTQYF. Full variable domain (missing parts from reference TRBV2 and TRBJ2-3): EPEVTQTPSHQVTQMGQEVILRCVPISNHLYFYWYRQILGQKVEFLVSFYNNEISEKSEIFDDQFSVERPDGSNFTLKIRSTKLEDSAMYFCASSSYRTDTQYFGPGTRLTVL.

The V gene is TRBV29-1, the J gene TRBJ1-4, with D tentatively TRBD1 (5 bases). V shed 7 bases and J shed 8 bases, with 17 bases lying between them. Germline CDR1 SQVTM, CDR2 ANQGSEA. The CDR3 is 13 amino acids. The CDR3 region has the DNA TGCAGCGCTGGGGGGATACGTTCGGAAAAACTGTTTTTT. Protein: CSAGGIRSEKLFF.

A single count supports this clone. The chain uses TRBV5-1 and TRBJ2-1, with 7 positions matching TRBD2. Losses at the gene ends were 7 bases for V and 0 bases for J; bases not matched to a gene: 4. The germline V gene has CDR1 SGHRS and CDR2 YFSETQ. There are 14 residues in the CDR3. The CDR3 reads CASGGGSSYNEQFF. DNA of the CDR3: TGCGCCAGCGGGGGAGGGAGCTCCTACAATGAGCAGTTCTTC.

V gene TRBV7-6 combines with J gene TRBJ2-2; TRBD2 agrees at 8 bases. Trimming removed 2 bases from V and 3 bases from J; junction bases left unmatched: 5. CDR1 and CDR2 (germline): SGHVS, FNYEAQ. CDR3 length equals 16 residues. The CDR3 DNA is TGTGCCAGCAGCTTAAGGGGGACTAGGGACACCGGGGAGCTGTTTTTT. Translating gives CASSLRGTRDTGELFF.

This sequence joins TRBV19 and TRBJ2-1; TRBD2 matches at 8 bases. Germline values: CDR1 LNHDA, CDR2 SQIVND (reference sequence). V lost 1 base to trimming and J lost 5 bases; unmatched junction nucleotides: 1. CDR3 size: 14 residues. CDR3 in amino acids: CASSIGLANNEQFF. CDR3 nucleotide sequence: TGTGCCAGTAGTATAGGACTAGCGAACAATGAGCAGTTCTTC.

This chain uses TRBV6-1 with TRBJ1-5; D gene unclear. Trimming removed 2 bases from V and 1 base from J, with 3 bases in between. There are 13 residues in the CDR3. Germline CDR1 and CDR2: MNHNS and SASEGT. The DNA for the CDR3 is TGTGCCAGCAGTGAATTCAGCAATCAGCCCCAGCATTTT. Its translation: CASSEFSNQPQHF.

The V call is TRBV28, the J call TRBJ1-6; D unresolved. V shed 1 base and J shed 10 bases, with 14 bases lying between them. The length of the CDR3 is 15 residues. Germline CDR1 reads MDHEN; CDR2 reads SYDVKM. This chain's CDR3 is CASSLSPAIGSPLHF. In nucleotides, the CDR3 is TGTGCCAGCAGTTTATCCCCAGCCATCGGATCACCCCTCCACTTT.

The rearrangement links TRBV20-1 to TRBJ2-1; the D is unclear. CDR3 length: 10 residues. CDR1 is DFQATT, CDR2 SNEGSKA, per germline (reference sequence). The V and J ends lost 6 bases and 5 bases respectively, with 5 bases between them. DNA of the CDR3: TGCAGTGCAAAAAACAATGAGCAGTTCTTC. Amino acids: CSAKNNEQFF.

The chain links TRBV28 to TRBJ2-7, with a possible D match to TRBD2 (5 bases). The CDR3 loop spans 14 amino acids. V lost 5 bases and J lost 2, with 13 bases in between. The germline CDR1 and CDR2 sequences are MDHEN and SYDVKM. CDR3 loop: CASSKLVFPYEQYF. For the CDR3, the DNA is TGTGCCAGCAGTAAACTAGTGTTCCCCTACGAGCAGTACTTC.

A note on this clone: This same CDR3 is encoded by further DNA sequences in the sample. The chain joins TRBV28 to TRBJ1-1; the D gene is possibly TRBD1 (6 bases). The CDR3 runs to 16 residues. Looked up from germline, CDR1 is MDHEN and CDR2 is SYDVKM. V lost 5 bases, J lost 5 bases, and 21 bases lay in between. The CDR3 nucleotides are TGTGCCAGCAGTCTCCCCAGGAGCAGGGGAGGAACTGAAGCTTTCTTT. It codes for CASSLPRSRGGTEAFF.

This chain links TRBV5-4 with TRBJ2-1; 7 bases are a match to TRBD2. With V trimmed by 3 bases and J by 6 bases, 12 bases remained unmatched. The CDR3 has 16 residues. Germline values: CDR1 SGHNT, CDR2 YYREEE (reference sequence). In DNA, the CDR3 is TGTGCCAGCAGCTCCCAACTAGCGCCCGCGTTCAATGAGCAGTTCTTC. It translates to CASSSQLAPAFNEQFF.

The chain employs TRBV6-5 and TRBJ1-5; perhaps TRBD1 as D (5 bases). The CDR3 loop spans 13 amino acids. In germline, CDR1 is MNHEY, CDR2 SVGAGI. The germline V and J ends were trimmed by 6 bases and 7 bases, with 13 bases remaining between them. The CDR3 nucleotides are TGTGCCAGCAGGGACAACACAGGACAGCCCCAGCATTTT. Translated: CASRDNTGQPQHF.

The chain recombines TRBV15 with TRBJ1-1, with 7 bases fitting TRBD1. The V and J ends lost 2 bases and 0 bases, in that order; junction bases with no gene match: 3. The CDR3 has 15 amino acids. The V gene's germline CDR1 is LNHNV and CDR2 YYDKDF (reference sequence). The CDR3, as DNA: TGTGCCACCAGCAGACAGACAGGGATGAACACTGAAGCTTTCTTT. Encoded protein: CATSRQTGMNTEAFF.

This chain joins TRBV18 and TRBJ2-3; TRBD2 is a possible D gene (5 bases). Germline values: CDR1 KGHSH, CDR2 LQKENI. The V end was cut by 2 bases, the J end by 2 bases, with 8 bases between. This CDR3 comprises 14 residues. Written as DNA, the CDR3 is TGTGCCAGCTCACCATCCGGGGACACAGATACGCAGTATTTT. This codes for CASSPSGDTDTQYF. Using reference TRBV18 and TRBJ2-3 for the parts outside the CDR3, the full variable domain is NAGVMQNPRHLVRRRGQEARLRCSPMKGHSHVYWYRQLPEEGLKFMVYLQKENIIDESGMPKERFSAEFPKEGPSILRIQQVVRGDSAAYFCASSPSGDTDTQYFGPGTRLTVL.

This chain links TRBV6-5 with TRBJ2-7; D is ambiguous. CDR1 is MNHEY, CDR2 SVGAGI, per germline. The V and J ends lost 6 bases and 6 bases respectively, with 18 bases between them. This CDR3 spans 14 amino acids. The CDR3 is CASRSISQPSEQYF. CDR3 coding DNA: TGTGCCAGCAGGTCCATCTCACAGCCCTCCGAGCAGTACTTC.

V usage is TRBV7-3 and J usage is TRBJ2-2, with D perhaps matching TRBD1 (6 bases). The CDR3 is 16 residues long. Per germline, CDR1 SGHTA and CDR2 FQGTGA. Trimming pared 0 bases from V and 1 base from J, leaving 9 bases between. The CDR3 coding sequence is TGTGCCAGCAGCTTAACGGGGGCTGAGAACACCGGGGAGCTGTTTTTT. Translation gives CASSLTGAENTGELFF.

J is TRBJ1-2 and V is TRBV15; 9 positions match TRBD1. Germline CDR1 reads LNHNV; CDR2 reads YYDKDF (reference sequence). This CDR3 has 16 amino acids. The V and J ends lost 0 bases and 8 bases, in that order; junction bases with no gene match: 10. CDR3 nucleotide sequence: TGTGCCACCAGCAGAGAGCAACCGGGACAGGGAACGGGCTACACCTTC. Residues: CATSREQPGQGTGYTF.

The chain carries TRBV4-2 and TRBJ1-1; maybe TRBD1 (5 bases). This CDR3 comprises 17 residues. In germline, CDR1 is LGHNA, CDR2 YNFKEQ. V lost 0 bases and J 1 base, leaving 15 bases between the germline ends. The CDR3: CASSQDWVGTSNTEAFF. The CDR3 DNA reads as TGTGCCAGCAGCCAAGATTGGGTCGGGACTTCGAACACTGAAGCTTTCTTT.

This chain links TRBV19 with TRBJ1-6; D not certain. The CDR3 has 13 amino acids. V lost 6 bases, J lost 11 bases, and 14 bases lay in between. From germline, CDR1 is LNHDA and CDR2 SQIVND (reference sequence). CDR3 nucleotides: TGTGCCAGTAGAAACAAGGCAGAGACACCCCTCCACTTT. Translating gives CASRNKAETPLHF.

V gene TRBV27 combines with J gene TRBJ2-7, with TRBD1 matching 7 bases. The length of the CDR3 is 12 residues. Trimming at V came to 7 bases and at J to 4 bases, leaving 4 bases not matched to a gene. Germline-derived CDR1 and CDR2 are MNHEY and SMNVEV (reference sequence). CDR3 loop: CASTDRAYEQYF. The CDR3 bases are TGTGCCAGCACCGACAGGGCTTACGAGCAGTACTTC.

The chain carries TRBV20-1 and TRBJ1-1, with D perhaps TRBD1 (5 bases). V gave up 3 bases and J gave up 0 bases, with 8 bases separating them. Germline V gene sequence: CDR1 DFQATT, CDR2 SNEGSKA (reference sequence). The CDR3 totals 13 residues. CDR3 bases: TGCAGTGCTAGTCGAGGGGTGAACACTGAAGCTTTCTTT. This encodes CSASRGVNTEAFF.

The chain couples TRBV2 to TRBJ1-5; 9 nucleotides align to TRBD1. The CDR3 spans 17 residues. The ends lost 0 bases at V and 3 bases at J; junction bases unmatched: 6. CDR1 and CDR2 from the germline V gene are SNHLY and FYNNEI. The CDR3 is CASSEARNRGPNQPQHF. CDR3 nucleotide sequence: TGTGCCAGCAGTGAAGCCCGAAACAGGGGGCCCAATCAGCCCCAGCATTTT.

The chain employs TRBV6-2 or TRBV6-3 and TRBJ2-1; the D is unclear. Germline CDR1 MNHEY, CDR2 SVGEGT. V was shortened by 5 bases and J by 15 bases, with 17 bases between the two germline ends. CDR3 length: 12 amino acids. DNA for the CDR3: TGTGCCAGCAGTCGACGCTCGGAGATCGGGTTCTTC. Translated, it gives CASSRRSEIGFF.

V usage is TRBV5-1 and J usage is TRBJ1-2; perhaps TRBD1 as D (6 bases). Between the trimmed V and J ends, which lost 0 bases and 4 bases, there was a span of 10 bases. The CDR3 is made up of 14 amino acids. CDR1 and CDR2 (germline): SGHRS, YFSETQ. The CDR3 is CASSLVGGGYGYTF. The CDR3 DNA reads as TGCGCCAGCAGCTTGGTGGGGGGCGGCTATGGCTACACCTTC. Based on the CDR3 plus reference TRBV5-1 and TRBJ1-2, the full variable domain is KAGVTQTPRYLIKTRGQQVTLSCSPISGHRSVSWYQQTPGQGLQFLFEYFSETQRNKGNFPGRFSGRQFSNSRSEMNVSTLELGDSALYLCASSLVGGGYGYTFGSGTRLTVV.

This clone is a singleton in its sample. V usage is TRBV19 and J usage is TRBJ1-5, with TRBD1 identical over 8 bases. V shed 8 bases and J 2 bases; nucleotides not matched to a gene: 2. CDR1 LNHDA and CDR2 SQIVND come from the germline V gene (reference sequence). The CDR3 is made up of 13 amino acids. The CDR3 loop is CASGGQGNQPQHF. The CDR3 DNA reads TGTGCCAGTGGGGGACAGGGCAATCAGCCCCAGCATTTT.

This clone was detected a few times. The DNA for the CDR3 is TGTGCCAGCAGCCCCTCGGGCACACGGGGGTACTTC. Its translation: CASSPSGTRGYF. The chain couples TRBV7-9 to TRBJ2-7; perhaps TRBD2 as D (5 bases). The CDR3 sequence is 12 residues long. The germline CDR1 and CDR2 sequences are SEHNR and FQNEAQ (reference sequence). V was trimmed by 5 bases and J by 12 bases, leaving 17 bases between them.

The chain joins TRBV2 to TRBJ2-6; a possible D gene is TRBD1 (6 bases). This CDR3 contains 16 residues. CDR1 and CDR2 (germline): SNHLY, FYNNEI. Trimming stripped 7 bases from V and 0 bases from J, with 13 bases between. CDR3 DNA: TGTGCCAGCACTTTGGACAGCCACTCTGGGGCCAACGTCCTGACTTTC. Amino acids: CASTLDSHSGANVLTF.

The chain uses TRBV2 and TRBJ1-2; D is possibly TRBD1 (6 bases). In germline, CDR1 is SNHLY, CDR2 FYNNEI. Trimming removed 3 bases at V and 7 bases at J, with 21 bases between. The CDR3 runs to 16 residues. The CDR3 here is CASSESRTAAYSGYTF. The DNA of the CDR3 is TGTGCCAGCAGTGAGAGTAGGACAGCCGCATATAGTGGCTACACCTTC.